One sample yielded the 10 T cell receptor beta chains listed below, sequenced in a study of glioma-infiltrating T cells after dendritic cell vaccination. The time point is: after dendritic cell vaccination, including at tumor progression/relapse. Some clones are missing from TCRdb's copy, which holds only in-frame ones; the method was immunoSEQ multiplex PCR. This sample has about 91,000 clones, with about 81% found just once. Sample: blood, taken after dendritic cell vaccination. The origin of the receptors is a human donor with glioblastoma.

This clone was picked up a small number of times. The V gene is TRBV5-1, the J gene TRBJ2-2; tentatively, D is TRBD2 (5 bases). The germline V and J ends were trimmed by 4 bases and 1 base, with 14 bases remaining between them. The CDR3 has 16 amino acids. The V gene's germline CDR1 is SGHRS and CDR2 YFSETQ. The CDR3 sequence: CASSPPGAGNTGELFF. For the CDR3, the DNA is TGCGCCAGCAGCCCGCCGGGCGCGGGGAACACCGGGGAGCTGTTTTTT.

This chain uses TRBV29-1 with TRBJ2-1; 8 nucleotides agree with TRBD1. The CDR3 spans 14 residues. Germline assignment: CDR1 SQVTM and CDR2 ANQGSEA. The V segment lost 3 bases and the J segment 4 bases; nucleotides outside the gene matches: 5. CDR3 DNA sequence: TGCAGCGTTGACGGACAGGGCGGTTACAATGAGCAGTTCTTC. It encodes CSVDGQGGYNEQFF.

The CDR3 DNA reads TGTGCCAGCAGTCTACGCACAGATACGCAGTATTTT. This codes for CASSLRTDTQYF. The chain employs TRBV2 and TRBJ2-3; D is uncertain. The V end was cut by 5 bases, the J end by 1 base, with 4 bases between. From germline, CDR1 is SNHLY and CDR2 FYNNEI. The CDR3 spans 12 residues.

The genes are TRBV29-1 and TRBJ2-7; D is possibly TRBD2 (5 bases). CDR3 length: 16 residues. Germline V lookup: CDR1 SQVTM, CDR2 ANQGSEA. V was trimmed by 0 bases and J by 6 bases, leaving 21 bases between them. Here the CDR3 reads CSVEDGRRIPVGEQYF. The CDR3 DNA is TGCAGCGTTGAAGATGGGAGACGAATCCCAGTCGGCGAGCAGTACTTC.

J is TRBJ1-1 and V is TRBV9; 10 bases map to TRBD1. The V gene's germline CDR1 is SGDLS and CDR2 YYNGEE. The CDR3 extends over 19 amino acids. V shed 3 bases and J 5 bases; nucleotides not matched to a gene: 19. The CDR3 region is CASSAYRGTDRGGRTEAFF. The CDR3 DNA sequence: TGTGCCAGCAGCGCCTACCGAGGTACGGACAGGGGGGGTCGAACTGAAGCTTTCTTT. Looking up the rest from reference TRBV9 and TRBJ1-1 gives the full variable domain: DSGVTQTPKHLITATGQRVTLRCSPRSGDLSVYWYQQSLDQGLQFLIQYYNGEERAKGNILERFSAQQFPDLHSELNLSSLELGDSALYFCASSAYRGTDRGGRTEAFFGQGTRLTVV.

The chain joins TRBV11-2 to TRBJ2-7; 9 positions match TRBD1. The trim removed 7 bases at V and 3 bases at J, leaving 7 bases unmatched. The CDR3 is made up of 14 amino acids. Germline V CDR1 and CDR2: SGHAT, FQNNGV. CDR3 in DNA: TGTGCCAGCACAACCGGGACAGGGCACTACGAGCAGTACTTC. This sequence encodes CASTTGTGHYEQYF.

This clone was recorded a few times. The CDR3 nucleotides read TGCGCCAGCAGCCCGAGGGAGGGTGTGGGCGACAATGAGCAGTTCTTC. Encoded protein: CASSPREGVGDNEQFF. This chain joins TRBV5-1 and TRBJ2-1, with 7 positions matching TRBD2. V was pared by 4 bases and J by 5 bases, with 12 bases of the junction left unmatched. In germline, CDR1 is SGHRS, CDR2 YFSETQ. This CDR3 comprises 16 residues.

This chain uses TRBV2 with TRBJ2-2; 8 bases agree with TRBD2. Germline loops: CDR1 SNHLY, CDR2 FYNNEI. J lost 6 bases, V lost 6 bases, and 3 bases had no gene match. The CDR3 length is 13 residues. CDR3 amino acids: CASRAGGPGELFF. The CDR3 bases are TGTGCCAGCAGGGCGGGGGGCCCCGGGGAGCTGTTTTTT. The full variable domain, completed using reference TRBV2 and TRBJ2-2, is EPEVTQTPSHQVTQMGQEVILRCVPISNHLYFYWYRQILGQKVEFLVSFYNNEISEKSEIFDDQFSVERPDGSNFTLKIRSTKLEDSAMYFCASRAGGPGELFFGEGSRLTVL.

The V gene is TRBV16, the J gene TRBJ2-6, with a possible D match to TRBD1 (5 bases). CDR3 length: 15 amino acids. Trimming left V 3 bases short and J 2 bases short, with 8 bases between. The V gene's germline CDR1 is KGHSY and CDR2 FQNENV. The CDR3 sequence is CASSHIRAGANVLTF. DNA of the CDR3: TGTGCCAGCAGCCATATCAGGGCTGGGGCCAACGTCCTGACTTTC.

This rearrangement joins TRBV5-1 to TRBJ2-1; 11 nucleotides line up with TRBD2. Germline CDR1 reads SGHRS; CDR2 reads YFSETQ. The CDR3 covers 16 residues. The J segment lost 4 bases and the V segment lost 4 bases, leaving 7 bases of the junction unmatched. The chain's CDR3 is CASSVKLAGVYNEQFF. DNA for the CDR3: TGCGCCAGCAGCGTCAAACTAGCGGGAGTGTACAATGAGCAGTTCTTC.